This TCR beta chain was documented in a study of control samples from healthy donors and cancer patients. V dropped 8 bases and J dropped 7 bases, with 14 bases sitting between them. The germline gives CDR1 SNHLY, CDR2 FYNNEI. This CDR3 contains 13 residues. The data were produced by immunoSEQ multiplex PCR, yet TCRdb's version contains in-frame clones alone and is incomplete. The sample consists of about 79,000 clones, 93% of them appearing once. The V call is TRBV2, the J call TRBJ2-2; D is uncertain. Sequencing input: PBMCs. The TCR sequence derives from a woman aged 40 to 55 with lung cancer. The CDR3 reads CASLRRVGGELFF. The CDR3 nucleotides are TGTGCCAGCCTCCGAAGGGTCGGCGGGGAGCTGTTTTTT. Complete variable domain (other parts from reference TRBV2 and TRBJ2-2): EPEVTQTPSHQVTQMGQEVILRCVPISNHLYFYWYRQILGQKVEFLVSFYNNEISEKSEIFDDQFSVERPDGSNFTLKIRSTKLEDSAMYFCASLRRVGGELFFGEGSRLTVL.